This TCR beta chain was sequenced in a study of blood T cell repertoires in COVID-19. Clones were sequenced by immunoSEQ multiplex PCR, and TCRdb holds only the in-frame ones, with some missing. The sample has about 150,000 clones; 80% to 90% are singletons. The sample consisted of peripheral blood. The TCR comes from a man younger than 35 with COVID-19, enrolled during active disease.

The chain's CDR3 is CASSFSAGGNEQFF. In DNA, the CDR3 is TGTGCCAGCAGCTTTTCGGCGGGAGGCAATGAGCAGTTCTTC. The rearrangement uses TRBV11-2 and TRBJ2-1, with 8 bases matching TRBD2. The V gene end was trimmed by 3 bases and the J gene end by 6 bases; junction bases not matched to a gene: 4. CDR1 SGHAT and CDR2 FQNNGV come from the germline V gene. The CDR3 sequence is 14 residues long.